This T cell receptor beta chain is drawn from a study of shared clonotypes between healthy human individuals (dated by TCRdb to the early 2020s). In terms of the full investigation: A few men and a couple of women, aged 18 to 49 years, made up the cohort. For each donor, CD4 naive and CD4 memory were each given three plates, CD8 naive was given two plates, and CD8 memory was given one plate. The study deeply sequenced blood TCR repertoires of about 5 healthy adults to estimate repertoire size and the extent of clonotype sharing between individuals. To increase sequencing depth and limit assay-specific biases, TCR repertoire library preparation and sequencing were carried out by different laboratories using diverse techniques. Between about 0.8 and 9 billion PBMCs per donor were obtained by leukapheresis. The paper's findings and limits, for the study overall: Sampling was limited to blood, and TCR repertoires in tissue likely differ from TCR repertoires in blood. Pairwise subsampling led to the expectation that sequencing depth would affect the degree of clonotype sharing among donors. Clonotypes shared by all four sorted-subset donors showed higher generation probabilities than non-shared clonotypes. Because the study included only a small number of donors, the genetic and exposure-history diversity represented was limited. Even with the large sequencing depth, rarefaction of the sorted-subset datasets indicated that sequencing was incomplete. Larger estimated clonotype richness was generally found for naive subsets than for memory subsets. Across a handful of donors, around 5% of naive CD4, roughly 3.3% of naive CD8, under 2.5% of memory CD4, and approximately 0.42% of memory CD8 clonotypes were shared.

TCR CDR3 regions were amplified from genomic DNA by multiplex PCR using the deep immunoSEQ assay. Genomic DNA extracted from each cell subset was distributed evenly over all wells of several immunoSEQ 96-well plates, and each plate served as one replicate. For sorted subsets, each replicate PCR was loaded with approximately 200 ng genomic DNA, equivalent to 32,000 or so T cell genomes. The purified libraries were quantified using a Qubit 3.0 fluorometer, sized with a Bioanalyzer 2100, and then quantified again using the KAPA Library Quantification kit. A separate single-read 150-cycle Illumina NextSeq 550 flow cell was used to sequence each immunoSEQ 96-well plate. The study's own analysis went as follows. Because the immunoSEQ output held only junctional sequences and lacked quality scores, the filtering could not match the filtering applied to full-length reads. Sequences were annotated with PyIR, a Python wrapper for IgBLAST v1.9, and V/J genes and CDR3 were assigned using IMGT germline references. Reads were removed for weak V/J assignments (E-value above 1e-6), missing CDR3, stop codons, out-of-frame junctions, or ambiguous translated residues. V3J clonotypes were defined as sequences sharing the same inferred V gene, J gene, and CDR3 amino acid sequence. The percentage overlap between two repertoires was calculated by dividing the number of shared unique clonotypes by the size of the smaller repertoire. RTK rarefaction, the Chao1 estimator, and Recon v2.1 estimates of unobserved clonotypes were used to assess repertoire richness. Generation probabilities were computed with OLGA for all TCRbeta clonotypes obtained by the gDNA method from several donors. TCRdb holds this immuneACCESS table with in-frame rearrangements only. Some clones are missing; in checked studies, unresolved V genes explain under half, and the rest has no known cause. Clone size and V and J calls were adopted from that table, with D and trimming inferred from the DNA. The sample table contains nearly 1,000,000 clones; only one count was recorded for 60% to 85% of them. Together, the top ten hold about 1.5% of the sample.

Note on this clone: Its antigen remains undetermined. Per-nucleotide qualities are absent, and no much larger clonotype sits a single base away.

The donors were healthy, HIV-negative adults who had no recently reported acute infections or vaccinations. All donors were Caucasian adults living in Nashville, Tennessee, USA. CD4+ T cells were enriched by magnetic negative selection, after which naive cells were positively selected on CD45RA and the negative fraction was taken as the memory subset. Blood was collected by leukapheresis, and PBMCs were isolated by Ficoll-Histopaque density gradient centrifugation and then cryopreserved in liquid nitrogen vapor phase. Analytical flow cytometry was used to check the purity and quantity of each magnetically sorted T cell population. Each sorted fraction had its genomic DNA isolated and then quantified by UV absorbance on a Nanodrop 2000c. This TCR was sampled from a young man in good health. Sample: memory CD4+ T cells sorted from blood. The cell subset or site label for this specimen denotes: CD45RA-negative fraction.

The CDR3 reads as follows: CASSPPAGVGSGANVLTF. Read as DNA, the sequence is TGTGCCAGCTCACCACCGGCAGGGGTTGGCTCTGGGGCCAACGTCCTGACTTTC. Recombination linked TRBV18 to TRBJ2-6; the best D guess is TRBD1, with 6 bases matching. As encoded in the germline V gene, CDR1 is KGHSH while CDR2 is LQKENI. Trimming at the junction amounts to 0 bases on V and 0 bases on J, and the germline ends lie 12 bases apart. From cysteine to phenylalanine, the CDR3 is 18 amino acids long. Of the read, only the CDR3 DNA is kept; its 54 bases are in frame from base 1.